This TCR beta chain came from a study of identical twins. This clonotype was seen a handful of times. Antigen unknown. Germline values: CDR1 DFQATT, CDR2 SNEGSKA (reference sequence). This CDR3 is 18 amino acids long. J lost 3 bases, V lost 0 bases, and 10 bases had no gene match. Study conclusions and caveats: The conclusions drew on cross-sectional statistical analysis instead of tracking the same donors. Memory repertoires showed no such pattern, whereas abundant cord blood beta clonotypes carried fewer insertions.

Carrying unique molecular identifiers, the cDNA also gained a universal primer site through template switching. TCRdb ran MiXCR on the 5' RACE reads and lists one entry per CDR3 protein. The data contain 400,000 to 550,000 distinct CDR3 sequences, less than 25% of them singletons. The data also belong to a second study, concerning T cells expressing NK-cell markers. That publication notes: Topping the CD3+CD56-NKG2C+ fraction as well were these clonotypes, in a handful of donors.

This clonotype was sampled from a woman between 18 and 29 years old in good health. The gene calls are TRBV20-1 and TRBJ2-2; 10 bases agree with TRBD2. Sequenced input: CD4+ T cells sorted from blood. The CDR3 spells CSARDKQLAGWYTGELFF. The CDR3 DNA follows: TGCAGTGCTAGAGATAAACAACTAGCGGGATGGTACACCGGGGAGCTGTTTTTT.